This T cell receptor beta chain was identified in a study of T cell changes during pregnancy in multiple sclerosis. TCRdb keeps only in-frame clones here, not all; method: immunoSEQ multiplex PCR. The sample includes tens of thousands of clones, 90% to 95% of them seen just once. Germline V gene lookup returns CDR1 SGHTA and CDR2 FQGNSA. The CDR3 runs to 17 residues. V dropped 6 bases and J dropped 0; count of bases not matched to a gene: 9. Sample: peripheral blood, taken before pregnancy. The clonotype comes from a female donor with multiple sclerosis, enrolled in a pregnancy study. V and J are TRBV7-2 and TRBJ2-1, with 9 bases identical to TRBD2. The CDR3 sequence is CASRLAAGGLSYNEQFF. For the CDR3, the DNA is TGTGCCAGCAGACTGGCAGCGGGGGGTCTCTCCTACAATGAGCAGTTCTTC.